These 7 T cell receptor beta chains were sequenced from one sample in a study of cytomegalovirus exposure and HLA in healthy donors. PCR used 60 Vbeta primers and 13 Jbeta primers. Using immunoSEQ multiplex PCR, the repertoire was profiled, and TCRdb retains in-frame clones only, with some absent. The sample has roughly 110,000 clones; about 70% are singletons. Source material: PBMCs. These TCRs come from a man aged 25-45 years in good health and CMV-seropositive.

The chain links TRBV6-1 to TRBJ2-3; D perhaps matches TRBD2 (5 bases). The length of the CDR3 is 14 residues. Germline V gene sequence: CDR1 MNHNS, CDR2 SASEGT. V lost 4 bases, J lost 0 bases, and 8 bases lay in between. This CDR3 reads CASSVTSSTDTQYF. Here the CDR3 DNA reads TGTGCCAGCAGTGTAACTAGTAGCACAGATACGCAGTATTTT.

The rearrangement links TRBV30 to TRBJ1-6; TRBD1 is a possible D gene (6 bases). Trimming pared 3 bases from V and 5 bases from J, leaving 17 bases between. CDR1 GTSNPN and CDR2 SVGIG come from the germline V gene (reference sequence). The CDR3 is 16 amino acids. The CDR3 protein is CAWRPGQRRNNSPLHF. CDR3 in DNA: TGTGCCTGGAGACCTGGACAGAGAAGAAATAATTCACCCCTCCACTTT.

The chain combines TRBV6-1 with TRBJ2-5, with 15 bases matching TRBD2. CDR1 and CDR2 (germline): MNHNS, SASEGT. The V gene end was trimmed by 4 bases and the J gene end by 4 bases; junction bases not matched to a gene: 1. This CDR3 is 15 amino acids long. The CDR3 is CASSGTSGRGETQYF. The CDR3 DNA reads TGTGCCAGCAGTGGGACTAGCGGGAGGGGAGAGACCCAGTACTTC.

About this clone: The germline gene is not matched at one end of the junction; a read error may be the cause. V usage is TRBV7-9 and J usage is TRBJ2-7, with 9 positions matching TRBD2. Germline CDR1 is SEHNR and CDR2 is FQNEAQ (reference sequence). The CDR3 contains 17 residues. CDR3 region: CSSSPGVAGDPWTEQYF. In DNA, the CDR3 is TGTTCCAGCAGCCCCGGGGTAGCGGGGGACCCTTGGACCGAGCAGTACTTC. The full variable domain, rest sourced from reference TRBV7-9 and TRBJ2-7, is DTGVSQNPRHKITKRGQNVTFRCDPISEHNRLYWYRQTLGQGPEFLTYFQNEAQLEKSRLLSDRFSAERPKGSFSTLEIQRTEQGDSAMYLCSSSPGVAGDPWTEQYFGPGTRLTVT.

J is TRBJ2-3 and V is TRBV9; 7 bases match TRBD2. V dropped 0 bases and J dropped 5; count of bases not matched to a gene: 6. The germline gives CDR1 SGDLS, CDR2 YYNGEE. CDR3 size: 15 residues. The chain's CDR3 is CASSVAGGWEDTQYF. The DNA of the CDR3 is TGTGCCAGCAGCGTAGCGGGAGGTTGGGAAGATACGCAGTATTTT.

The chain is built from TRBV30 and TRBJ2-3; D call uncertain. The CDR3 spans 12 residues. Germline CDR1 reads GTSNPN; CDR2 reads SVGIG (reference sequence). V gave up 5 bases and J gave up 3 bases, with 9 bases separating them. In nucleotides, the CDR3 is TGTGCCTGGGATCGAGCAACAGATACGCAGTATTTT. Its protein is CAWDRATDTQYF.

The V and J genes are TRBV6-5 and TRBJ2-1; 7 bases agree with TRBD2. The CDR3 covers 14 residues. Germline trimming cut 5 bases from V and 2 bases from J; bases unmatched to any gene: 3. CDR1 is MNHEY and CDR2 is SVGAGI in the germline V gene. CDR3 DNA sequence: TGTGCCAGCAGTCGCAGCGGGGCCTACAATGAGCAGTTCTTC. Translating it yields CASSRSGAYNEQFF.